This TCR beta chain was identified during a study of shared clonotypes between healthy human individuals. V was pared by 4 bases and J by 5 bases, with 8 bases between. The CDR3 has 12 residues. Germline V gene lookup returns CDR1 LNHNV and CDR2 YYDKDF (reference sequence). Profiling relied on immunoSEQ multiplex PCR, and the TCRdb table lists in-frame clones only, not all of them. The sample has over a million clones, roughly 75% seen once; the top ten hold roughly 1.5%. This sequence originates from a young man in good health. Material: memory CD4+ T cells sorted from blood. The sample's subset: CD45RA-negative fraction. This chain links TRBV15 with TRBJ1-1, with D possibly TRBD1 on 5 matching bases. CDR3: CATSKGKTEAFF. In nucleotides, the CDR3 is TGTGCCACCAGCAAGGGGAAGACTGAAGCTTTCTTT. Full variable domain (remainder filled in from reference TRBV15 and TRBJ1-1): DAMVIQNPRYQVTQFGKPVTLSCSQTLNHNVMYWYQQKSSQAPKLLFHYYDKDFNNEADTPDNFQSRRPNTSFCFLDIRSPGLGDTAMYLCATSKGKTEAFFGQGTRLTVV.